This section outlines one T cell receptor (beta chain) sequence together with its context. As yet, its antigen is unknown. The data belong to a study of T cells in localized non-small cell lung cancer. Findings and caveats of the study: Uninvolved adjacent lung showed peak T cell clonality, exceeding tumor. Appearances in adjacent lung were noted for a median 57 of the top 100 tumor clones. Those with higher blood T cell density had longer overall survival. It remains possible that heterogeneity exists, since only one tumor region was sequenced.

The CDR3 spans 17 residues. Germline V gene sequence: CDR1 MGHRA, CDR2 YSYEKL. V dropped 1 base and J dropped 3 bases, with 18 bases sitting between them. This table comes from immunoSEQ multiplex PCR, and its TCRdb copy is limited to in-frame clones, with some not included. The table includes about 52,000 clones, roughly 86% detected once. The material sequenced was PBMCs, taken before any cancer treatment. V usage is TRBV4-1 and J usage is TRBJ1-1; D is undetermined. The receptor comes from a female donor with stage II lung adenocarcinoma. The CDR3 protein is CASSQASFVQLDTEAFF. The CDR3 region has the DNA TGCGCCAGCAGCCAAGCTTCGTTCGTTCAACTGGACACTGAAGCTTTCTTT.